Presented here are 30 T cell receptor beta chains from one specimen sequenced in a study of T cells in tumors after PD-1 blockade. The data were produced by immunoSEQ multiplex PCR, yet TCRdb's version contains in-frame clones alone and is incomplete. The sample shows a few thousand clones, 65% to 70% of them seen only once. This specimen consisted of tumor tissue, obtained before anti-PD-1 treatment. The receptors originated from a human donor with cutaneous squamous cell carcinoma.

This rearrangement joins TRBV6-6 to TRBJ2-2, with TRBD1 as a possible D gene (6 bases). Trimming left V 5 bases short and J 4 bases short, with 14 bases between. The germline gives CDR1 MNHNY, CDR2 SVGAGI (reference sequence). This CDR3 region has 15 residues. The CDR3 reads CASSDGQRRTGELFF. The CDR3 DNA is TGTGCCAGCAGTGATGGACAGCGGCGCACCGGGGAGCTGTTTTTT.

This clone appeared once. V is TRBV5-1 and J is TRBJ1-1, with D hard to call. CDR1 is SGHRS and CDR2 is YFSETQ in the germline V gene. The germline V and J ends were trimmed by 1 base and 1 base, with 11 bases remaining between them. This CDR3 contains 15 residues. The CDR3 region has the DNA TGCGCCAGCAGCTTGATCTCGGTCCCGAACACTGAAGCTTTCTTT. Translating it yields CASSLISVPNTEAFF.

This clone was seen a handful of times. The chain links TRBV6-5 to TRBJ2-5, with TRBD2 matching 12 bases. Germline-derived CDR1 and CDR2 are MNHEY and SVGAGI. V was clipped by 0 bases and J by 4 bases; unmatched bases: 3. The CDR3 length is 16 residues. In DNA form, the CDR3 reads TGTGCCAGCAGTTACTCTCGACTAGCGGGGGTAGAGACCCAGTACTTC. Translating it yields CASSYSRLAGVETQYF.

The CDR3 coding sequence is TGTGCCAGCAGTCTTTCGGACGCCGGGGAGCTGTTTTTT. Translated: CASSLSDAGELFF. The J gene is TRBJ2-2, the V gene TRBV12-3 or TRBV12-4, with D uncertain. Deletions cut 5 bases from V and 6 bases from J, with 10 bases between. The CDR3 has 13 amino acids.

This clone qualifies as medium-sized. The chain combines TRBV25-1 with TRBJ2-2; the D gene could be TRBD1 or TRBD2 (5 bases each). Germline V gene data show CDR1 as MGHDK and CDR2 as SYGVNS. Trimming stripped 4 bases from V and 4 bases from J, with 13 bases between. This CDR3 is built from 15 residues. The CDR3 sequence is CASSAQGGGTGELFF. In DNA, the CDR3 is TGTGCCAGCAGTGCCCAAGGTGGGGGCACCGGGGAGCTGTTTTTT. Using reference TRBV25-1 and TRBJ2-2 for the parts outside the CDR3, the full variable domain is EADIYQTPRYLVIGTGKKITLECSQTMGHDKMYWYQQDPGMELHLIHYSYGVNSTEKGDLSSESTVSRIRTEHFPLTLESARPSHTSQYLCASSAQGGGTGELFFGEGSRLTVL.

This clone was seen a single time. J is TRBJ1-1 and V is TRBV13; a weak D match, TRBD1 (5 bases). Germline V gives CDR1 PRHDT, CDR2 FYEKMQ (reference sequence). Trimming took off 8 bases at V and 0 bases at J, with 16 bases between the two ends. The CDR3 has 15 amino acids. CDR3 protein: CASRPRGGLNTEAFF. The CDR3 DNA reads as TGTGCCAGCCGACCGCGGGGGGGGTTGAACACTGAAGCTTTCTTT. The whole variable domain, remainder taken from reference TRBV13 and TRBJ1-1, is AAGVIQSPRHLIKEKRETATLKCYPIPRHDTVYWYQQGPGQDPQFLISFYEKMQSDKGSIPDRFSAQQFSDYHSELNMSSLELGDSALYFCASRPRGGLNTEAFFGQGTRLTVV.

The chain is built from TRBV9 and TRBJ2-5, with TRBD2 as a possible D gene (7 bases). There are 15 residues in the CDR3. Deletions cut 1 base from V and 1 base from J, with 11 bases between. Germline CDR1 and CDR2: SGDLS and YYNGEE. CDR3 region: CASSVWGGPQETQYF. The CDR3 bases are TGTGCCAGCAGCGTATGGGGGGGGCCCCAAGAGACCCAGTACTTC. The full variable domain, completed using reference TRBV9 and TRBJ2-5, is DSGVTQTPKHLITATGQRVTLRCSPRSGDLSVYWYQQSLDQGLQFLIQYYNGEERAKGNILERFSAQQFPDLHSELNLSSLELGDSALYFCASSVWGGPQETQYFGPGTRLLVL.

V is TRBV7-6 and J is TRBJ2-1; the D gene is possibly TRBD2 (7 bases). Deletions cut 3 bases from V and 9 bases from J, with 15 bases between. Germline values: CDR1 SGHVS, CDR2 FNYEAQ. The CDR3 is made up of 14 amino acids. CDR3 loop: CASSFSSGEGEQFF. CDR3 sequence (DNA): TGTGCCAGCAGCTTCAGTTCAGGGGAGGGTGAGCAGTTCTTC.

The chain recombines TRBV5-4 with TRBJ1-5; 8 bases agree with TRBD1. Germline V gene sequence: CDR1 SGHNT, CDR2 YYREEE (reference sequence). This CDR3 contains 15 residues. V was clipped by 2 bases and J by 3 bases; unmatched bases: 4. The DNA for the CDR3 is TGTGCCAGCAGCTTCGGACAGGGAGCCAATCAGCCCCAGCATTTT. Its protein product is CASSFGQGANQPQHF.

The gene calls are TRBV5-1 and TRBJ2-3; 9 nucleotides line up with TRBD2. Germline CDR1 and CDR2: SGHRS and YFSETQ. The CDR3 runs to 17 residues. Unmatched junction bases numbered 5, after V lost 0 bases and J lost 0 bases. This CDR3 reads CASSLVGRGGSTDTQYF. The CDR3 region has the DNA TGCGCCAGCAGCTTGGTGGGGCGGGGGGGCAGCACAGATACGCAGTATTTT.

The CDR3 DNA sequence: TGTGCCAGCAGACGGGAAAAGGTTGGGCAGTTCTTC. Translated: CASRREKVGQFF. V usage is TRBV12-3 or TRBV12-4 and J usage is TRBJ2-1; D might be TRBD2 (5 bases). The CDR3 contains 12 residues. V was trimmed by 6 bases and J by 12 bases, leaving 15 bases between them.

V is TRBV7-8 and J is TRBJ1-5, with 10 bases aligning to TRBD1. Unmatched junction bases numbered 3, after V lost 5 bases and J lost 5 bases. Per germline, CDR1 SGHVS and CDR2 FQNEAQ. The CDR3 has 14 amino acids. CDR3 in amino acids: CASSPGTGDQPQHF. The CDR3 DNA is TGTGCCAGCAGCCCTGGGACAGGGGATCAGCCCCAGCATTTT.

This clone was found a few times. For the CDR3, the DNA is TGTGCCAGTAGGCCCGACAGGGCCGGGAGCACTGAAGCTTTCTTT. Protein: CASRPDRAGSTEAFF. This chain uses TRBV19 with TRBJ1-1; TRBD1 aligns across 7 bases. Trimming at V came to 6 bases and at J to 4 bases, leaving 11 bases not matched to a gene. The CDR3 spans 15 residues. The germline V gene has CDR1 LNHDA and CDR2 SQIVND (reference sequence).

This clone was observed once. This chain connects TRBV30 to TRBJ2-3; TRBD1 matches 11 bases. CDR3 size: 13 residues. Germline CDR1 and CDR2: GTSNPN and SVGIG (reference sequence). V was clipped by 8 bases and J by 8 bases; unmatched bases: 9. The CDR3 bases are TGTGCCATGGGGACAGGGGGGTATGGTACGCAGTATTTT. Protein: CAMGTGGYGTQYF. The variable domain in full, with the rest retrieved from reference TRBV30 and TRBJ2-3, is SQTIHQWPATLVQPVGSPLSLECTVEGTSNPNLYWYRQAAGRGLQLLFYSVGIGQISSEVPQNLSASRPQDRQFILSSKKLLLSDSGFYLCAMGTGGYGTQYFGPGTRLTVL.

This chain uses TRBV7-9 with TRBJ1-2; 7 nucleotides align to TRBD1. CDR3 length: 15 amino acids. Unmatched junction bases numbered 7, after V lost 2 bases and J lost 4 bases. The germline V gene has CDR1 SEHNR and CDR2 FQNEAQ (reference sequence). The CDR3 loop reads CASSLSATGSYGYTF. The CDR3 coding sequence is TGTGCCAGCAGCTTATCAGCGACAGGGTCCTATGGCTACACCTTC.

The chain has TRBV5-4 and TRBJ2-7, with TRBD1 identical over 8 bases. The V gene end was trimmed by 5 bases and the J gene end by 0 bases; junction bases not matched to a gene: 7. This CDR3 has 15 residues. Germline V CDR1 and CDR2: SGHNT, YYREEE (reference sequence). CDR3 sequence (DNA): TGTGCCAGCAGTTCCGCAGGGGGCGCCTCCTACGAGCAGTACTTC. Protein: CASSSAGGASYEQYF.

V is TRBV16 and J is TRBJ1-1; D is unclear. CDR3 size: 14 residues. CDR1 is KGHSY and CDR2 is FQNENV in the germline V gene. Trimming stripped 1 base from V and 2 bases from J, with 8 bases between. CDR3 in amino acids: CASSQLAPNTEAFF. The CDR3 coding sequence is TGTGCCAGCAGCCAATTGGCACCAAACACTGAAGCTTTCTTT.

This chain connects TRBV27 to TRBJ2-7; maybe TRBD2 (7 bases). In germline, CDR1 is MNHEY, CDR2 SMNVEV (reference sequence). CDR3 length: 15 amino acids. Trimming pared 4 bases from V and 2 bases from J, leaving 15 bases between. Here the CDR3 reads CASSSAEGGAYEQYF. The DNA of the CDR3 is TGTGCCAGCAGTTCGGCGGAAGGGGGGGCCTACGAGCAGTACTTC.

The chain joins TRBV29-1 to TRBJ2-3; D perhaps matches TRBD1 (5 bases). Trimming removed 4 bases from V and 1 base from J, with 12 bases in between. CDR1 SQVTM and CDR2 ANQGSEA come from the germline V gene. There are 14 residues in the CDR3. CDR3 nucleotide sequence: TGCAGCGTTGGGTGGCAGGGCGGCACAGATACGCAGTATTTT. Amino acid sequence: CSVGWQGGTDTQYF.

The chain uses TRBV5-1 and TRBJ2-7; D call uncertain. Trimming removed 4 bases at V and 1 base at J, with 9 bases between. The CDR3 extends over 13 amino acids. Germline V gene lookup returns CDR1 SGHRS and CDR2 YFSETQ. CDR3 DNA: TGCGCCAGCAGCGCTGTGGAGTCCTACGAGCAGTACTTC. This codes for CASSAVESYEQYF.

This chain links TRBV7-2 with TRBJ2-7; no clear D gene. The CDR3 covers 13 residues. V lost 5 bases, J lost 7 bases, and 15 bases lay in between. CDR1 is SGHTA, CDR2 FQGNSA, per germline. The CDR3 nucleotides are TGTGCCAGCAGCCGGTCCCAACCCTGGGAGCAGTACTTC. Protein product: CASSRSQPWEQYF.

The V call is TRBV4-2, the J call TRBJ2-5, with 13 nucleotides matching TRBD2. The V and J ends lost 4 bases and 1 base, in that order; junction bases with no gene match: 3. The germline V gene has CDR1 LGHNA and CDR2 YNFKEQ. The CDR3 consists of 16 residues. CDR3 sequence: CASSPGLAGPQETQYF. The CDR3, as DNA: TGTGCCAGCAGCCCGGGACTAGCGGGGCCCCAAGAGACCCAGTACTTC.

This clone occurred a few times. The genes are TRBV5-1 and TRBJ1-1; D is unresolved. Germline values: CDR1 SGHRS, CDR2 YFSETQ. CDR3 length equals 13 residues. The ends were cut back, 2 bases at V and 0 bases at J, with 5 bases in the middle. The CDR3 loop is CASSFNMNTEAFF. The CDR3 DNA sequence: TGCGCCAGCAGCTTCAATATGAACACTGAAGCTTTCTTT.

This chain uses TRBV7-8 with TRBJ1-1; TRBD1 agrees at 7 bases. The CDR3 totals 16 residues. Germline V gene data show CDR1 as SGHVS and CDR2 as FQNEAQ. V was clipped by 5 bases and J by 4 bases; unmatched bases: 13. The CDR3 DNA sequence: TGTGCCAGCAGCAGGTGGGGACAGCTGACAGTCACTGAAGCTTTCTTT. This translates into CASSRWGQLTVTEAFF.

The chain uses TRBV7-9 and TRBJ2-1; TRBD2 agrees at 14 bases. V lost 3 bases to trimming and J lost 2 bases; unmatched junction nucleotides: 9. This CDR3 spans 19 amino acids. The germline V gene has CDR1 SEHNR and CDR2 FQNEAQ (reference sequence). The CDR3: CASSLGLAGDRLAYNEQFF. DNA of the CDR3: TGTGCCAGCAGCTTGGGACTAGCGGGGGATCGATTAGCCTACAATGAGCAGTTCTTC.

This sequence joins TRBV4-1 and TRBJ1-2, with 8 bases identical to TRBD1. J lost 0 bases, V lost 4 bases, and 4 bases had no gene match. The germline V gene encodes CDR1 MGHRA and CDR2 YSYEKL. The CDR3 runs to 15 residues. CDR3: CASSPDRGTNYGYTF. The CDR3 nucleotides read TGCGCCAGCAGCCCAGACAGGGGTACTAACTATGGCTACACCTTC.

V usage is TRBV9 and J usage is TRBJ2-5; a possible D gene is TRBD2 (6 bases). V was trimmed by 4 bases and J by 5 bases, leaving 15 bases between them. Germline CDR1 reads SGDLS; CDR2 reads YYNGEE. The CDR3 contains 14 residues. The CDR3 sequence is CASSPGLGVETQYF. The CDR3 bases are TGTGCCAGCAGCCCGGGACTGGGCGTTGAGACCCAGTACTTC.

The chain has TRBV7-9 and TRBJ1-4, with unresolved D. Germline CDR1 and CDR2: SEHNR and FQNEAQ (reference sequence). This CDR3 region has 16 residues. V lost 0 bases to trimming and J lost 3 bases, with 11 bases between them. The chain's CDR3 is CASSLALGVPNEKLFF. The CDR3, as DNA: TGTGCCAGCAGCTTAGCGCTTGGAGTCCCTAATGAAAAACTGTTTTTT.

This clone is medium-sized within its sample. This chain joins TRBV2 and TRBJ2-5, with D perhaps given as TRBD1 or TRBD2 (5 bases each). Germline V gene lookup returns CDR1 SNHLY and CDR2 FYNNEI. With 6 bases removed from V and 5 bases from J, the gap between germline ends came to 16 bases. The CDR3 extends over 14 amino acids. CDR3 DNA sequence: TGTGCCAGCAGATCCGGGACCCCGGCGGAGACCCAGTACTTC. This codes for CASRSGTPAETQYF.

This clone showed up just a few times. The chain combines TRBV28 with TRBJ1-5; maybe TRBD1 (6 bases). The length of the CDR3 is 16 residues. Trimming removed 7 bases at V and 0 bases at J, with 16 bases between. Per the germline V gene, CDR1 is MDHEN and CDR2 is SYDVKM. CDR3 region: CASKGGGEYSNQPQHF. The CDR3 region has the DNA TGTGCCAGCAAGGGGGGTGGAGAGTATAGCAATCAGCCCCAGCATTTT.